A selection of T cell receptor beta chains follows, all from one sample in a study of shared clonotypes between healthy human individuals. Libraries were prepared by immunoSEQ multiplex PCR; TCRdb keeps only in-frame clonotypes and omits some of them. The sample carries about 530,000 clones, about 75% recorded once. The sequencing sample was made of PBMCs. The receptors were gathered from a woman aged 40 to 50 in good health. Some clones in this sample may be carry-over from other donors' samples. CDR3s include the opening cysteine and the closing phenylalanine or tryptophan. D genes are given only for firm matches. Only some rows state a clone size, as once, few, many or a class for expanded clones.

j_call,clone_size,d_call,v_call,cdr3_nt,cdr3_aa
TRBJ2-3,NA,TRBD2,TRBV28,TGTGCCAGCAGTAGCACAACTAGCGGGAGGATTTTAGATACGCAGTATTTT,CASSSTTSGRILDTQYF
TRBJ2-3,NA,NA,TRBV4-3,TGCGCCAGCAGCCCCGAGGCCCTAGATACGCAGTATTTT,CASSPEALDTQYF
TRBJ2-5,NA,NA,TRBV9,TGTGCCAGCAGCGTAGTACCGGGGTCAGAGACCCAGTACTTC,CASSVVPGSETQYF
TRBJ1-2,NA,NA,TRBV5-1,TGCGCCAGCAGCTTGGCCGCCTTCAGCCATTCCTCCCTCGGGGGCTACACCTTC,CASSLAAFSHSSLGGYTF
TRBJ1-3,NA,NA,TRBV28,TGTGCCAGCAGTACAAGTGGGGACACCATATATTTT,CASSTSGDTIYF
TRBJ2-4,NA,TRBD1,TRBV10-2,TGCGCCAGCAGTGAGGAGACAGGGGAACGTCAGTACTTC,CASSEETGERQYF
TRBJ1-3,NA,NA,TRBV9,TGTGCCAGCAGCACGAAGGCCTCTGGAAACACCATATATTTT,CASSTKASGNTIYF
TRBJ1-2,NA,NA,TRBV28,TGTGCCAGCAGTATGAGACAGACTCGACACTATGGCTACACCTTC,CASSMRQTRHYGYTF
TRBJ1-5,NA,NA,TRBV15,TGTGCCACCAGCAGAGAAGGTTCGTATAGCAATCAGCCCCAGCATTTT,CATSREGSYSNQPQHF
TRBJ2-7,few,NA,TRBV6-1,TGTGCCAGCAGTGAAGCGGGGACACGCTCCTACGAGCAGTACTTC,CASSEAGTRSYEQYF
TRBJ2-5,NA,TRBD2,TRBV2,TGTGCCAGCAGTCTTCTACGAGGGGGACTAGCGGGAGAGACCCAGTACTTC,CASSLLRGGLAGETQYF
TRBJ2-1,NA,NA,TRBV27,TGTGCCAGCAGTGTGTCGGTCTACAATGAGCAGTTCTTC,CASSVSVYNEQFF
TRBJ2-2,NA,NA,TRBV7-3,TGTGCCAGCAGCCCCCATGGGGTCAACACCGGGGAGCTGTTTTTT,CASSPHGVNTGELFF
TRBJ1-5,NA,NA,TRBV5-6,TGTGCCAGCAGCTCTTTTGGGGGGGGCAATCAGCCCCAGCATTTT,CASSSFGGGNQPQHF
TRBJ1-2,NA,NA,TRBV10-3,TGTGCCATCAGTGAGTCAAGACAGGACAACTATGGCTACACCTTC,CAISESRQDNYGYTF
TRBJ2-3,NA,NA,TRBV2,TGTGCCAGCAACTTAGTGGCGAGCACAGATACGCAGTATTTT,CASNLVASTDTQYF
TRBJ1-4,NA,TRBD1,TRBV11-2,TGTGCCAGCAGCTTGGGGACAGGAAATGAAAAACTGTTTTTT,CASSLGTGNEKLFF
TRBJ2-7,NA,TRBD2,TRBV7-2,TGTGCCAGCAGCTTACGGGTTAGGGCTAGCGGAAACTCCTACGAGCAGTACTTC,CASSLRVRASGNSYEQYF
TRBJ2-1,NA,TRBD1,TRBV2,TGTGCCAGCACACAGGGGGCGGATTACAATGAGCAGTTCTTC,CASTQGADYNEQFF
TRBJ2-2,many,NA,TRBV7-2,TGTGCCAGCAGCTCTTATTCCGCCGGGGAGCTGTTTTTT,CASSSYSAGELFF
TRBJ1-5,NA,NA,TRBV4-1,TGCGCCAGCAGCCAAGGGTTTTTGGCCCGGCCCCAGCATTTT,CASSQGFLARPQHF
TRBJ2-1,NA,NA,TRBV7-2,TGTGCCAGCAGCCTATGGACAGAAAATGAGCAGTTCTTC,CASSLWTENEQFF
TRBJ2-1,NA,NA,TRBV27,TGTGCCAGCAGTTTAGCGGGTAATGAGCAGTTCTTC,CASSLAGNEQFF
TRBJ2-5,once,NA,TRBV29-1,TGCAGCGTTGAAGAGACATCAGGGGAGACCCAGTACTTC,CSVEETSGETQYF
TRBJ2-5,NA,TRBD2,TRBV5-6,TGTGCCAGCAGCCCTATAGCGGGAGGACCGGGGACCCAGTACTTC,CASSPIAGGPGTQYF
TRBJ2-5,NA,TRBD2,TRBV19,TGTGCCAGTAGAGGGACTAGCTGGAGGGAGACCCAGTACTTC,CASRGTSWRETQYF
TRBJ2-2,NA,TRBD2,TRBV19,TGTGCCAGTAGTGGGGGACTAGCGTCCGGGGAGCTGTTTTTT,CASSGGLASGELFF
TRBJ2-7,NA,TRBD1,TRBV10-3,TGTGCCATCCAAACAGGGGCCTACGAGCAGTACTTC,CAIQTGAYEQYF
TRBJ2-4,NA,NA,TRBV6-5,TGTGCCAGCCAAGGTTCGGCAGCCGGGGGCATTCAGTACTTC,CASQGSAAGGIQYF
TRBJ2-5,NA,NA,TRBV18,TGTGCCAGCTCAGGGTTAGGACGGAACCAAGAGACCCAGTACTTC,CASSGLGRNQETQYF
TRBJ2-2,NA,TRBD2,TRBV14,TGTGCCAGCAGCCATCCTAAGACTAGCGGATACACCGGGGAGCTGTTTTTT,CASSHPKTSGYTGELFF
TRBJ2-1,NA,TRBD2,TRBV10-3,TGTGCCATCAGTGTGGGACTAGCGGGAGTACAGGAGCAGTTCTTC,CAISVGLAGVQEQFF
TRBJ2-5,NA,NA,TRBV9,TGTGCCAGCAGCGTAGCTACGTTCGGGGGCGAAGAGACCCAGTACTTC,CASSVATFGGEETQYF
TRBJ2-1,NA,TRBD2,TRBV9,TGTGCCAGCAGCGTGGCTAGCGGGAGGTCCGATGAGCAGTTCTTC,CASSVASGRSDEQFF
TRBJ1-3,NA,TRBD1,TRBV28,TGTGCCAGCAGCCGCAACAGGGGTGGTGGAAACACCATATATTTT,CASSRNRGGGNTIYF
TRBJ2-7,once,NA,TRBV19,TGTGCCAGTAGAAATCAGGGGGGCTACGAGCAGTACTTC,CASRNQGGYEQYF